These 8 T cell receptor beta chains originate from one sample sequenced in a study of blood T cell repertoires in COVID-19. Data came from immunoSEQ multiplex PCR; TCRdb stores just in-frame clones and leaves some out. The sample has approximately 210,000 clones; approximately 81% are singletons. The sequenced sample consisted of PBMCs or T cells enriched from blood (not recorded which). The receptor source for this set is a woman in her forties or fifties with acute COVID-19.

V gene TRBV19 combines with J gene TRBJ1-1; 9 bases match TRBD1. This CDR3 is built from 14 residues. Looked up from germline, CDR1 is LNHDA and CDR2 is SQIVND (reference sequence). V lost 7 bases, J lost 2 bases, and 5 bases stayed unmatched. DNA for the CDR3: TGTGCCAGTATGGGACAGGGCGGAAACACTGAAGCTTTCTTT. Its protein product is CASMGQGGNTEAFF.

This chain uses TRBV18 with TRBJ2-3; possible D gene TRBD2, 6 bases. The CDR3 has 15 amino acids. Per germline, CDR1 KGHSH and CDR2 LQKENI. Trimming stripped 0 bases from V and 6 bases from J, with 13 bases between. This chain's CDR3 is CASSPPGRLPDTQYF. The CDR3 DNA sequence: TGTGCCAGCTCACCACCGGGGAGGCTCCCGGATACGCAGTATTTT.

CDR3 residues: CASSEGQGAGYQPQHF. The CDR3 DNA is TGTGCCAGTAGTGAGGGACAGGGCGCGGGTTATCAGCCCCAGCATTTT. The chain joins TRBV19 to TRBJ1-5, with 9 bases that match TRBD1. Trimming removed 5 bases from V and 5 bases from J; junction bases left unmatched: 10. Germline V CDR1 and CDR2: LNHDA, SQIVND (reference sequence). The CDR3 is made up of 16 amino acids.

The gene calls are TRBV11-2 and TRBJ2-7; D may be TRBD2 (5 bases). The CDR3 is made up of 14 amino acids. Germline assignment: CDR1 SGHAT and CDR2 FQNNGV. Trimming took 4 bases from V and 2 from J, leaving 12 bases between them. CDR3 DNA sequence: TGTGCCAGCAGCTCCCTCTTGAGGGCCTACGAGCAGTACTTC. This gives the protein CASSSLLRAYEQYF.

This clone has a single count. This chain joins TRBV7-8 and TRBJ2-5; 7 bases fit TRBD1. The CDR3 extends over 14 amino acids. Trimming cost V 5 bases and J 4 bases; bases outside gene matches: 7. CDR1 SGHVS and CDR2 FQNEAQ come from the germline V gene. This chain's CDR3 is CASSPQTGRETQYF. In DNA form, the CDR3 reads TGTGCCAGCAGCCCCCAGACAGGGCGAGAGACCCAGTACTTC.

The chain joins TRBV7-9 to TRBJ1-4; D is uncertain. The CDR3 has 15 residues. Looked up from germline, CDR1 is SEHNR and CDR2 is FQNEAQ (reference sequence). Deletions cut 5 bases from V and 5 bases from J, with 15 bases between. The CDR3 DNA follows: TGTGCCAGCAGCCCGACTGTGGCGGGAAATGAAAAACTGTTTTTT. Protein product: CASSPTVAGNEKLFF.

This sequence joins TRBV7-2 and TRBJ1-4; a weak D match, TRBD1 (6 bases). Germline CDR1 reads SGHTA; CDR2 reads FQGNSA. Trimming took 5 bases from V and 10 from J, leaving 17 bases between them. The length of the CDR3 is 14 residues. CDR3 loop: CASSQREGEGKLFF. The DNA of the CDR3 is TGTGCCAGCAGCCAAAGGGAGGGGGAAGGAAAACTGTTTTTT. Full variable domain (remainder filled in from reference TRBV7-2 and TRBJ1-4): GAGVSQSPSNKVTEKGKDVELRCDPISGHTALYWYRQSLGQGLEFLIYFQGNSAPDKSGLPSDRFSAERTGGSVSTLTIQRTQQEDSAVYLCASSQREGEGKLFFGSGTQLSVL.

As for this clone: The same CDR3 also results from other DNA sequences found in this sample. This chain links TRBV18 with TRBJ1-1; D is possibly TRBD1 (5 bases). The CDR3 runs to 14 residues. CDR1 and CDR2 from the germline V gene are KGHSH and LQKENI. The V and J ends lost 3 bases and 0 bases respectively, with 8 bases between them. The CDR3 here is CASSPQGVNTEAFF. The CDR3 coding sequence is TGTGCCAGCTCACCCCAGGGCGTGAACACTGAAGCTTTCTTT.